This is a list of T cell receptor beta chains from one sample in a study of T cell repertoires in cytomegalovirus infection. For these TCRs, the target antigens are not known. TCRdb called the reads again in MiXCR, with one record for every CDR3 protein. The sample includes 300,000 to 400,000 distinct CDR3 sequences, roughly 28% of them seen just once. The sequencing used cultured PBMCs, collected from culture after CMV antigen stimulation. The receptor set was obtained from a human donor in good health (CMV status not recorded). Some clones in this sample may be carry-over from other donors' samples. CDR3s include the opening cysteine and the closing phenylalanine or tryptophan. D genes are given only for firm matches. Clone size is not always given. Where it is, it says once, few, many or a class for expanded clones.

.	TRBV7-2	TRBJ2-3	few	TGTGCCAGCAGTCCAGCTGGAAAGGGAGAGCAGTATTTT	CASSPAGKGEQYF
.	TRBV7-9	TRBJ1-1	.	TGTGCCAGCAGCTTAATGTCCCGGACCCACCGCACTGAAGCTTTCTTT	CASSLMSRTHRTEAFF
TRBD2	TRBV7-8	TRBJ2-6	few	TGTGCCAGCAGCCCCGGGAGCGGGAGAAATGGGGCCAACGTCCTGACTTTC	CASSPGSGRNGANVLTF
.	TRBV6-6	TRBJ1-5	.	TGTGCCAGCAGCGGTGGGTATAGCAATCAGCCCCAGCGTTTT	CASSGGYSNQPQRF
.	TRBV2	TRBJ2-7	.	TGTGCCAGCAGGGAGGGACTCTACGAGCAGTACTTC	CASREGLYEQYF
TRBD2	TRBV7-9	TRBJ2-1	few	TGTGCCAGCAGCCCTCTAGCGGGAGCTGCAAATGAGCAGTTCTTC	CASSPLAGAANEQFF
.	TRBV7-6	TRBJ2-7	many	TGTGCCAGCAGCTTTAGCCGCCCGGGACACCCCTACGAGCAGTACTTC	CASSFSRPGHPYEQYF
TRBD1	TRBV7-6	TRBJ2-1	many	TGTGCCAGCAGCTCGACAGGGATCTCCTACAATGAGCAGTTCTTC	CASSSTGISYNEQFF
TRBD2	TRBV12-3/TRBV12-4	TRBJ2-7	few	TGTGCCAGCAGTTTCGTAGCGGGAGCATCCTACGAGCAGTACTTC	CASSFVAGASYEQYF
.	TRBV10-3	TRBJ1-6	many	TGTGCCATCAGTGATAGGGGGGGAACTTCACCCCTCCACTTT	CAISDRGGTSPLHF
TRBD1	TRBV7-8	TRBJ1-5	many	TGTGCCAGCAGCTTAGCCGGCGACAGGGGGTTTCGGCCCCAGCATTTT	CASSLAGDRGFRPQHF
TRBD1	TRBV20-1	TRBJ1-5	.	TGCAGTGCCGACACAGGGGGCCCTCAGCCCCAGCATTTT	CSADTGGPQPQHF
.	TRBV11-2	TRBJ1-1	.	TGTGCCAGCAGCTCCCCGACGAAGAGCACTGAAGCTTTCTTT	CASSSPTKSTEAFF
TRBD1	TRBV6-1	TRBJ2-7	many	TGTGCCAGCAGGGGGACAGGGCTCAGGCAGTACTTC	CASRGTGLRQYF
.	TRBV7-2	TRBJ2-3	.	TGTGCCAGCAGCTTAGTCGCAAATACGCAGTATTTT	CASSLVANTQYF
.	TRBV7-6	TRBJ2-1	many	TGTGCCAGCAGCTCTCAGGAGGCGGCCTACAATGAGCAGTTCTTC	CASSSQEAAYNEQFF
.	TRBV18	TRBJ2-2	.	TGTGCCAGCTCAACTGCCGGAGGGGCATCCGGGGAGCTGTTTTTT	CASSTAGGASGELFF
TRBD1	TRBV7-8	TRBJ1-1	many	TGTGCCAGCAGCGAGACAGGGAGAGAAACTGAAGCTTTCTTT	CASSETGRETEAFF
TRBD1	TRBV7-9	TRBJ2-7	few	TGTGCCAGCAGCCCAAGGACAGGGGACTTCAGCTACGAGCAGTACTTC	CASSPRTGDFSYEQYF
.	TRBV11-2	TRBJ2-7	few	TGTGCCAGCGGCCCCGGTAGCTCCTACGAGCAGTACTTC	CASGPGSSYEQYF
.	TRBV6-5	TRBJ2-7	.	TGTGCCAGCAGACCCCTCACTGCCCCCTCCTACGAGCAGTACTTC	CASRPLTAPSYEQYF
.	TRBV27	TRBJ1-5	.	TGTGCCAGCAGTTTAACAGGTTTGCGTCAGCCCCAGCATTTT	CASSLTGLRQPQHF
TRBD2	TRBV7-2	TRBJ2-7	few	TGTGCCAGCAGCTTACTGGCTAGCGGAGCCTACGAGCAGTACTTC	CASSLLASGAYEQYF
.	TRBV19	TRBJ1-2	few	TGTGCCAGTAGTGAGGAGAACTATGGCTACACCTTC	CASSEENYGYTF
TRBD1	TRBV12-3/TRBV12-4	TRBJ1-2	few	TGTGCCAGCAGTAACAGGGGGCTCAACTATGGCTACACCTTC	CASSNRGLNYGYTF
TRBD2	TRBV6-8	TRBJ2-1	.	TGTGCCAGCAGTTCACTAGCGGGAGCCAGACAGCAGTTCTTC	CASSSLAGARQQFF
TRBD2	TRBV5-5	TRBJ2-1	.	TGTGCCAGCAGCGCATCCAAAGCGGGAACGGAAGGGCAGTTCTTC	CASSASKAGTEGQFF
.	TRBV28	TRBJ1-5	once	TGTGCCAGCAGTAGAGGGACCCACATCGATCAGCCCCAGCATTTT	CASSRGTHIDQPQHF
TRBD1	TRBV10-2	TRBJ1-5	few	TGCGCCAGCAGGGAGCGGACAGGCGTCGGCAATCAGCCCCAGCATTTT	CASRERTGVGNQPQHF
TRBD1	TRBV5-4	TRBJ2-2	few	TGTGCCAGCAGCTTTGGGACAGTCATCACCGGGGAGCTGTTTTTT	CASSFGTVITGELFF
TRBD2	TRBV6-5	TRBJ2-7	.	TGTGCCAGCCGAAGAACTAGCGGGAGCTCCTACGAGCAGTACTTC	CASRRTSGSSYEQYF
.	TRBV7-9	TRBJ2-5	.	TGTGCCAGCAGCCCCGAGTCCCAGTACTTC	CASSPESQYF
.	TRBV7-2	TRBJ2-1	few	TGTGCCAGCGGGGGACTGCCTTACAATGAGCAGTTCTTC	CASGGLPYNEQFF
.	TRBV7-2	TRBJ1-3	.	TGTGCCAGCAGCTTAGTCACGAGCTCTGGAAACACCATATATTTT	CASSLVTSSGNTIYF
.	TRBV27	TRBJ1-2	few	TGTGCCAGCAGTTCCGCCCTGACCGGGAACTATGGCTACACCTTC	CASSSALTGNYGYTF
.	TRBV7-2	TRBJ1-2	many	TGTGCCAGCAGCTCCTTTACAGGGAGCAATGGCTACACCTTC	CASSSFTGSNGYTF
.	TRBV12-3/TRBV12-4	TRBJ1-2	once	TGTGCCAGCAGTCCTAGTCCCCCTCACAGCTACACCTTC	CASSPSPPHSYTF
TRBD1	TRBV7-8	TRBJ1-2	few	TGTGCCAGCAGCTGGTGGACAGGGAGTTATGGCTACACCTTC	CASSWWTGSYGYTF
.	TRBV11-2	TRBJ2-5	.	TGTGCCAGCAGCTACTCTACAGGGTTGGGAGAGACCCAGTACTTC	CASSYSTGLGETQYF
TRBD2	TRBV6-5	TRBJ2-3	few	TGTGCCAGCAGTTGGACTAGCGGGAGGGCCATGGATACGCAGTATTTT	CASSWTSGRAMDTQYF
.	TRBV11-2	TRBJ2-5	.	TGTGCCAGCAGCATAAGAGGCACAGAAAAAGAGACCCAGTACTTC	CASSIRGTEKETQYF
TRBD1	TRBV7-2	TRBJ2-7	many	TGTGCCAGCAGCTCCGGGACAGGATCTTTCGAGCAGTACTTC	CASSSGTGSFEQYF
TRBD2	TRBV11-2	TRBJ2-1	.	TGTGCCAGCAGCTTAGTCTCTAGCGGGGTTTGGAATGAGCAGTTCTTC	CASSLVSSGVWNEQFF
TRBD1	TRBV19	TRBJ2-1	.	TGTGCCAGTAGCCCGACAGGGTTGGCCGACAATGAGCAGTTCTTC	CASSPTGLADNEQFF
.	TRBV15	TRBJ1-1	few	TGTGCCACCAGCAGAGACCGGACAGCGAACACTGAAGCTTTCTTT	CATSRDRTANTEAFF
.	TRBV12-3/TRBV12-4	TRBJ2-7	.	TGTGCCAGCAGTTCCTTAAAAGGGGGAACCTACGAGCAGTACTTC	CASSSLKGGTYEQYF
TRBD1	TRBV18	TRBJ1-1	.	TGTGCCAGCTCACCTGGGGTAGGGGGCATGAACACTGAAGCTTTCTTT	CASSPGVGGMNTEAFF
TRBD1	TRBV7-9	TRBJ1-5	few	TGTGCCAGCAGCTTGGACAGGGGTTATCTAACCCAGCATTTT	CASSLDRGYLTQHF
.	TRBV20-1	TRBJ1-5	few	TGCAGTGCCACTCCCGGGACGGAAAGTCAGCCCCAGCATTTT	CSATPGTESQPQHF
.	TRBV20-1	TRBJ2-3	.	TGCAGTGCCCCCCCAGGGCGCACAGATACGCAGTATTTT	CSAPPGRTDTQYF
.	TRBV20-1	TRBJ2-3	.	TGCAGTGCTAGAGATTCCGCGGGTAGAAGGGGCACAGATACGCAGTATTTT	CSARDSAGRRGTDTQYF